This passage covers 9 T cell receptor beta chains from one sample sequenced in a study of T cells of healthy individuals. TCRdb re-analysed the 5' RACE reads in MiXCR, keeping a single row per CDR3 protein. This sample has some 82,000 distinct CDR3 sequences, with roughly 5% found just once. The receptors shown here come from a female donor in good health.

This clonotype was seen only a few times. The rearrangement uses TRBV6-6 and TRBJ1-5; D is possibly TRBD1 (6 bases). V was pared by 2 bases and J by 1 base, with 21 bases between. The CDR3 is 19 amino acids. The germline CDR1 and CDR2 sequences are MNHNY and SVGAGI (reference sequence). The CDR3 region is CASSYGVGGGGTSNQPQHF. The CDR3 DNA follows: TGTGCCAGCAGTTACGGGGTTGGGGGGGGCGGAACAAGCAATCAGCCCCAGCATTTT.

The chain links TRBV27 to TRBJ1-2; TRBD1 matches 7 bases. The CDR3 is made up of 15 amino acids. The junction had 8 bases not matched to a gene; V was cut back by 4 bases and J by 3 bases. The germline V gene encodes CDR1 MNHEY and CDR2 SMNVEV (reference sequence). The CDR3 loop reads CASSSHPGTDYGYTF. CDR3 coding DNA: TGTGCCAGCAGTTCCCACCCCGGGACAGACTATGGCTACACCTTC.

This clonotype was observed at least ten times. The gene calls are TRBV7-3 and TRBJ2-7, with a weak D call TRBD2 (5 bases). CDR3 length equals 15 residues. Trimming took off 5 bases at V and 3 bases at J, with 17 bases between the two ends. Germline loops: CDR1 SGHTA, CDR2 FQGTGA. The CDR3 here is CASSRGGNGRYEQYF. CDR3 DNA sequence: TGTGCCAGCAGCCGGGGTGGGAATGGACGCTACGAGCAGTACTTC.

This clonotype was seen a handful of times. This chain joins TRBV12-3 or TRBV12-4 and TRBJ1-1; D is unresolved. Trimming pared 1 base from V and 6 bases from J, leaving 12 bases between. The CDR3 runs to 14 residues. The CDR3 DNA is TGTGCCAGCAGTTTAGGTCTGAAGTCCCCTGAAGCTTTCTTT. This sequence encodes CASSLGLKSPEAFF.

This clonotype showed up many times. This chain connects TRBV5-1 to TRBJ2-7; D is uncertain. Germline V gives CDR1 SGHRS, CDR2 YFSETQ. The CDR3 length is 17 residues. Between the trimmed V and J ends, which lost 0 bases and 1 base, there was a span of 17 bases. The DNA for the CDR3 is TGCGCCAGCAGCTTGGGGACGAATCTCCTAAGGTCCTACGAGCAGTACTTC. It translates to CASSLGTNLLRSYEQYF.

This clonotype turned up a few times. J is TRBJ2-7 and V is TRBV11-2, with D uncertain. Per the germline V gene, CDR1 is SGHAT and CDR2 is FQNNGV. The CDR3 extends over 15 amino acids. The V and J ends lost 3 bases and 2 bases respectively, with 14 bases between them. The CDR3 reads CASSLTLGPAYEQYF. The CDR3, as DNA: TGTGCCAGCAGCTTGACCCTAGGTCCCGCCTACGAGCAGTACTTC. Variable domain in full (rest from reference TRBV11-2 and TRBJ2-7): EAGVAQSPRYKIIEKRQSVAFWCNPISGHATLYWYQQILGQGPKLLIQFQNNGVVDDSQLPKDRFSAERLKGVDSTLKIQPAKLEDSAVYLCASSLTLGPAYEQYFGPGTRLTVT.

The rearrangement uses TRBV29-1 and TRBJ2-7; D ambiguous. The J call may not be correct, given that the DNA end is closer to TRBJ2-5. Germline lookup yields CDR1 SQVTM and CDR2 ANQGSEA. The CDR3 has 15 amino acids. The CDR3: CSVGDYARGTGTQYF. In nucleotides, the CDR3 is TGCAGCGTTGGGGATTATGCGAGAGGAACGGGGACCCAGTACTTC.

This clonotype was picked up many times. The DNA for the CDR3 is TGCGCCAGCAGCTTGGACGGGCGGGCCTCCTCTGGGGCCAACGTCCTGACTTTC. Translated: CASSLDGRASSGANVLTF. The rearrangement joins TRBV5-1 to TRBJ2-6; D is possibly TRBD2 (5 bases). Between the trimmed V and J ends, which lost 0 bases and 0 bases, there was a span of 13 bases. The CDR3 totals 18 residues. Germline V gene sequence: CDR1 SGHRS, CDR2 YFSETQ.

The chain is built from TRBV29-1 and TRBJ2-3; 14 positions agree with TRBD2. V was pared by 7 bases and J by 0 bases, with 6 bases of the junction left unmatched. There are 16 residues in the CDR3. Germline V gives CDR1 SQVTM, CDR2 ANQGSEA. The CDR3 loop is CSARTSGRRSTDTQYF. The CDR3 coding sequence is TGCAGCGCCCGGACTAGCGGGAGGAGAAGCACAGATACGCAGTATTTT.